This T cell receptor (beta chain) was found in a study of OX40 agonist ivuxolimab in advanced cancers. Regarding the study as a whole: Clonal expansion among partial responders at 0.1-3.0 mg/kg ranked near the lowest.

This CDR3 has 16 amino acids. Germline lookup yields CDR1 MDHEN and CDR2 SYDVKM. V dropped 3 bases and J dropped 0 bases, with 12 bases sitting between them. In regard to this clone: Its target is unknown.

Method: immunoSEQ multiplex PCR; TCRdb's copy keeps in-frame clones and lacks some. This sample has roughly 120,000 clones, with 80% to 95% found just once. The specimen comprised CD4+ or CD8+ T cells sorted from blood, sampled in a trial of the OX40 agonist ivuxolimab. This rearrangement joins TRBV28 to TRBJ1-3; D unresolved. The receptor comes from an adult with an advanced solid tumor such as melanoma, head and neck, liver or kidney cancer. The CDR3 spells CASSFVHTFSGNTIYF. CDR3 coding DNA: TGTGCCAGCAGTTTCGTACACACATTCTCTGGAAACACCATATATTTT.